Listed here are 21 T cell receptor beta chains from one sample, sequenced in a study of OX40 agonist ivuxolimab in advanced cancers. The table came from immunoSEQ multiplex PCR; TCRdb's copy has only in-frame clones and leaves some out. The repertoire consists of roughly 80,000 clones, with 80% to 90% occurring once and the leading ten covering over 5%. This sample comprised CD4+ or CD8+ T cells sorted from blood, obtained in a trial of the OX40 agonist ivuxolimab. These TCRs come from an adult with an advanced solid tumor such as melanoma, head and neck, liver or kidney cancer.

The V gene is TRBV4-3, the J gene TRBJ1-1, with D possibly matching TRBD1 (5 bases). Germline CDR1 and CDR2: LGHNA and YSLEER. The CDR3 is 13 amino acids. V was cut by 7 bases and J by 5 bases, with 14 bases left in between. CDR3 bases: TGCGCCAGCATCCGGGGGGGGAGGACTGAAGCTTTCTTT. Protein sequence: CASIRGGRTEAFF.

The chain is built from TRBV27 and TRBJ2-3, with 8 positions matching TRBD2. Looked up from germline, CDR1 is MNHEY and CDR2 is SMNVEV (reference sequence). V shed 2 bases, J shed 4 bases, and the junction held 14 bases outside the gene matches. CDR3 length: 18 residues. The CDR3 sequence: CASSLRRPGLGAADTQYF. CDR3 sequence (DNA): TGTGCCAGCAGTTTACGACGCCCGGGACTAGGGGCAGCAGATACGCAGTATTTT.

This clone has a single count. The V call is TRBV9, the J call TRBJ2-1; maybe TRBD2 (6 bases). V was shortened by 2 bases and J by 4 bases, with 13 bases between the two germline ends. This CDR3 has 15 residues. The V gene's germline CDR1 is SGDLS and CDR2 YYNGEE. The CDR3 is CASSVGGNPYNEQFF. CDR3 coding DNA: TGTGCCAGCAGCGTTGGCGGGAATCCGTACAATGAGCAGTTCTTC.

The chain couples TRBV11-1 to TRBJ2-1; 10 nucleotides align to TRBD2. The germline V gene encodes CDR1 SGHAT and CDR2 FQDESV (reference sequence). The CDR3 covers 16 residues. With 6 bases clipped from V and 2 bases from J, the junction kept 7 bases outside the gene matches. The CDR3 DNA follows: TGTGCCAGCAGGAATCAGCGGGAGGGACCCTACAATGAGCAGTTCTTC. This encodes CASRNQREGPYNEQFF.

This clone appeared once. The chain uses TRBV6-5 and TRBJ1-2; D gene uncertain. This CDR3 is built from 13 residues. Trimming removed 0 bases at V and 7 bases at J, with 9 bases between. Germline V gives CDR1 MNHEY, CDR2 SVGAGI. In DNA form, the CDR3 reads TGTGCCAGCAGTTACTCTTCGGTCTCTGGCTACACCTTC. Encoded protein: CASSYSSVSGYTF.

The chain employs TRBV9 and TRBJ2-6, with 7 bases identical to TRBD1. With V trimmed by 4 bases and J by 4 bases, 17 bases remained unmatched. This CDR3 has 19 residues. Per germline, CDR1 SGDLS and CDR2 YYNGEE. CDR3 bases: TGTGCCAGCAGCTTAATGCCCGGGACAGAGAAAGACGGGGCCAACGTCCTGACTTTC. Its translation is CASSLMPGTEKDGANVLTF.

J is TRBJ2-5 and V is TRBV7-9, with TRBD1 matching 8 bases. This CDR3 comprises 15 residues. Germline V lookup: CDR1 SEHNR, CDR2 FQNEAQ (reference sequence). V lost 6 bases to trimming and J lost 2 bases; unmatched junction nucleotides: 8. The CDR3, as DNA: TGTGCCAGCAGGAAAGGACAGGGTCGGCAAGAGACCCAGTACTTC. Translating gives CASRKGQGRQETQYF.

V usage is TRBV9 and J usage is TRBJ1-2; 7 bases are a match to TRBD1. V was clipped by 0 bases and J by 4 bases; unmatched bases: 3. The CDR3 loop spans 14 amino acids. CDR1 and CDR2 from the germline V gene are SGDLS and YYNGEE. CDR3 residues: CASSVDGTVYGYTF. For the CDR3, the DNA is TGTGCCAGCAGCGTAGACGGGACAGTCTATGGCTACACCTTC.

A single count supports this clone. The chain uses TRBV13 and TRBJ2-7, with 9 bases matching TRBD2. Per the germline V gene, CDR1 is PRHDT and CDR2 is FYEKMQ (reference sequence). V lost 4 bases to trimming and J lost 7 bases; unmatched junction nucleotides: 2. The CDR3 runs 12 residues. In nucleotides, the CDR3 is TGTGCCAGCAGCTACGGACTAGCGGAGCAGTACTTC. It encodes CASSYGLAEQYF. Full variable domain (remainder filled in from reference TRBV13 and TRBJ2-7): AAGVIQSPRHLIKEKRETATLKCYPIPRHDTVYWYQQGPGQDPQFLISFYEKMQSDKGSIPDRFSAQQFSDYHSELNMSSLELGDSALYFCASSYGLAEQYFGPGTRLTVT.

The table lists this clone with a count of one. The gene calls are TRBV27 and TRBJ2-3; 8 positions match TRBD2. Germline V gene sequence: CDR1 MNHEY, CDR2 SMNVEV (reference sequence). This CDR3 comprises 12 residues. V was clipped by 4 bases and J by 10 bases; unmatched bases: 4. The CDR3 DNA reads TGTGCCAGCAGTTCAAGCGGGGGTTCGCAGTATTTT. It specifies CASSSSGGSQYF.

V usage is TRBV5-1 and J usage is TRBJ2-2, with D hard to call. The CDR3 is made up of 16 amino acids. Germline assignment: CDR1 SGHRS and CDR2 YFSETQ. The germline V and J ends were trimmed by 3 bases and 3 bases, with 15 bases remaining between them. The CDR3 here is CASSSSVPPDTGELFF. CDR3 DNA sequence: TGCGCCAGCAGCTCTAGTGTTCCCCCGGACACCGGGGAGCTGTTTTTT. Looking up the rest from reference TRBV5-1 and TRBJ2-2 gives the full variable domain: KAGVTQTPRYLIKTRGQQVTLSCSPISGHRSVSWYQQTPGQGLQFLFEYFSETQRNKGNFPGRFSGRQFSNSRSEMNVSTLELGDSALYLCASSSSVPPDTGELFFGEGSRLTVL.

V gene TRBV6-6 combines with J gene TRBJ2-3, with TRBD2 matching over 7 bases. V lost 2 bases and J lost 5; bases outside the gene matches: 7. The CDR3 contains 15 residues. Germline CDR1 MNHNY, CDR2 SVGAGI (reference sequence). The CDR3 protein is CASSYGSGNRDTQYF. DNA for the CDR3: TGTGCCAGCAGTTACGGGAGCGGGAATAGAGATACGCAGTATTTT.

This chain links TRBV2 with TRBJ2-7; possible D gene TRBD2, 6 bases. The CDR3 runs to 15 residues. Germline V gives CDR1 SNHLY, CDR2 FYNNEI. V lost 6 bases to trimming and J lost 4 bases, with 19 bases between them. The CDR3 spells CASSNHGRLGYEQYV. In nucleotides, the CDR3 is TGTGCCAGCAGCAACCACGGGAGACTAGGGTACGAGCAGTACGTC.

The sample holds one count of this clone. The chain has TRBV6-6 and TRBJ2-1, with 8 nucleotides matching TRBD2. Per the germline V gene, CDR1 is MNHNY and CDR2 is SVGAGI (reference sequence). The CDR3 has 16 amino acids. J lost 5 bases, V lost 1 base, and 7 bases had no gene match. CDR3 loop: CASSYFIGTRDNEQFF. CDR3 in DNA: TGTGCCAGCAGTTACTTCATCGGGACTAGAGACAATGAGCAGTTCTTC.

The chain has TRBV7-8 and TRBJ1-5; 7 bases align to TRBD1. The V gene end was trimmed by 4 bases and the J gene end by 6 bases; junction bases not matched to a gene: 9. CDR1 and CDR2 from the germline V gene are SGHVS and FQNEAQ. This CDR3 spans 15 amino acids. The CDR3 DNA follows: TGTGCCAGCAGCTGGATGAGGGGGCCGGGTCAGCCCCAGCATTTT. Its translation is CASSWMRGPGQPQHF.

The chain combines TRBV2 with TRBJ2-5; possibly TRBD2 for D (6 bases). The germline V gene has CDR1 SNHLY and CDR2 FYNNEI. There are 12 residues in the CDR3. V was shortened by 11 bases and J by 4 bases, with 14 bases between the two germline ends. The CDR3 DNA reads TGTGCCCCCGCAGGGAGGAGAGAGACCCAGTACTTC. Amino acid sequence: CAPAGRRETQYF.

The CDR3 loop reads CASSQGQLYEQYV. In DNA, the CDR3 is TGCGCCAGCAGCCAGGGACAGCTTTACGAGCAGTACGTC. This chain connects TRBV4-1 to TRBJ2-7; 7 nucleotides match TRBD1. The junction had 3 bases not matched to a gene; V was cut back by 3 bases and J by 4 bases. Germline assignment: CDR1 MGHRA and CDR2 YSYEKL. This CDR3 spans 13 amino acids.

The chain links TRBV10-2 to TRBJ2-7; D ambiguous. This CDR3 is 11 amino acids long. Germline CDR1 WSHSY, CDR2 SAAADI. V was trimmed by 3 bases and J by 4 bases, leaving 4 bases between them. This chain's CDR3 is CASSDEYEQYV. The CDR3 coding sequence is TGCGCCAGCAGTGACGAGTACGAGCAGTACGTC.

The chain employs TRBV28 and TRBJ2-7; D is unclear. The CDR3 sequence is 16 residues long. The germline V gene has CDR1 MDHEN and CDR2 SYDVKM. V was shortened by 7 bases and J by 4 bases, with 23 bases between the two germline ends. This chain's CDR3 is CASTKRKGSTLYEQYV. The CDR3, as DNA: TGTGCCAGCACTAAGAGGAAGGGATCCACTTTATACGAGCAGTACGTC.

The V gene is TRBV6-5, the J gene TRBJ1-4; no clear D. Germline CDR1 and CDR2: MNHEY and SVGAGI. V lost 8 bases and J 3 bases, leaving 10 bases between the germline ends. The CDR3 is 13 residues long. CDR3 in amino acids: CASGFTANEKLFF. In DNA, the CDR3 is TGTGCCAGCGGGTTTACGGCTAATGAAAAACTGTTTTTT.

The rearrangement joins TRBV11-2 to TRBJ1-2, with a possible D match to TRBD1 (6 bases). The germline V and J ends were trimmed by 4 bases and 8 bases, with 17 bases remaining between them. The germline V gene has CDR1 SGHAT and CDR2 FQNNGV. This CDR3 is 14 amino acids long. CDR3 region: CASSSRQGRDGYTF. In nucleotides, the CDR3 is TGTGCCAGCAGCTCAAGGCAGGGGAGAGACGGCTACACCTTC.